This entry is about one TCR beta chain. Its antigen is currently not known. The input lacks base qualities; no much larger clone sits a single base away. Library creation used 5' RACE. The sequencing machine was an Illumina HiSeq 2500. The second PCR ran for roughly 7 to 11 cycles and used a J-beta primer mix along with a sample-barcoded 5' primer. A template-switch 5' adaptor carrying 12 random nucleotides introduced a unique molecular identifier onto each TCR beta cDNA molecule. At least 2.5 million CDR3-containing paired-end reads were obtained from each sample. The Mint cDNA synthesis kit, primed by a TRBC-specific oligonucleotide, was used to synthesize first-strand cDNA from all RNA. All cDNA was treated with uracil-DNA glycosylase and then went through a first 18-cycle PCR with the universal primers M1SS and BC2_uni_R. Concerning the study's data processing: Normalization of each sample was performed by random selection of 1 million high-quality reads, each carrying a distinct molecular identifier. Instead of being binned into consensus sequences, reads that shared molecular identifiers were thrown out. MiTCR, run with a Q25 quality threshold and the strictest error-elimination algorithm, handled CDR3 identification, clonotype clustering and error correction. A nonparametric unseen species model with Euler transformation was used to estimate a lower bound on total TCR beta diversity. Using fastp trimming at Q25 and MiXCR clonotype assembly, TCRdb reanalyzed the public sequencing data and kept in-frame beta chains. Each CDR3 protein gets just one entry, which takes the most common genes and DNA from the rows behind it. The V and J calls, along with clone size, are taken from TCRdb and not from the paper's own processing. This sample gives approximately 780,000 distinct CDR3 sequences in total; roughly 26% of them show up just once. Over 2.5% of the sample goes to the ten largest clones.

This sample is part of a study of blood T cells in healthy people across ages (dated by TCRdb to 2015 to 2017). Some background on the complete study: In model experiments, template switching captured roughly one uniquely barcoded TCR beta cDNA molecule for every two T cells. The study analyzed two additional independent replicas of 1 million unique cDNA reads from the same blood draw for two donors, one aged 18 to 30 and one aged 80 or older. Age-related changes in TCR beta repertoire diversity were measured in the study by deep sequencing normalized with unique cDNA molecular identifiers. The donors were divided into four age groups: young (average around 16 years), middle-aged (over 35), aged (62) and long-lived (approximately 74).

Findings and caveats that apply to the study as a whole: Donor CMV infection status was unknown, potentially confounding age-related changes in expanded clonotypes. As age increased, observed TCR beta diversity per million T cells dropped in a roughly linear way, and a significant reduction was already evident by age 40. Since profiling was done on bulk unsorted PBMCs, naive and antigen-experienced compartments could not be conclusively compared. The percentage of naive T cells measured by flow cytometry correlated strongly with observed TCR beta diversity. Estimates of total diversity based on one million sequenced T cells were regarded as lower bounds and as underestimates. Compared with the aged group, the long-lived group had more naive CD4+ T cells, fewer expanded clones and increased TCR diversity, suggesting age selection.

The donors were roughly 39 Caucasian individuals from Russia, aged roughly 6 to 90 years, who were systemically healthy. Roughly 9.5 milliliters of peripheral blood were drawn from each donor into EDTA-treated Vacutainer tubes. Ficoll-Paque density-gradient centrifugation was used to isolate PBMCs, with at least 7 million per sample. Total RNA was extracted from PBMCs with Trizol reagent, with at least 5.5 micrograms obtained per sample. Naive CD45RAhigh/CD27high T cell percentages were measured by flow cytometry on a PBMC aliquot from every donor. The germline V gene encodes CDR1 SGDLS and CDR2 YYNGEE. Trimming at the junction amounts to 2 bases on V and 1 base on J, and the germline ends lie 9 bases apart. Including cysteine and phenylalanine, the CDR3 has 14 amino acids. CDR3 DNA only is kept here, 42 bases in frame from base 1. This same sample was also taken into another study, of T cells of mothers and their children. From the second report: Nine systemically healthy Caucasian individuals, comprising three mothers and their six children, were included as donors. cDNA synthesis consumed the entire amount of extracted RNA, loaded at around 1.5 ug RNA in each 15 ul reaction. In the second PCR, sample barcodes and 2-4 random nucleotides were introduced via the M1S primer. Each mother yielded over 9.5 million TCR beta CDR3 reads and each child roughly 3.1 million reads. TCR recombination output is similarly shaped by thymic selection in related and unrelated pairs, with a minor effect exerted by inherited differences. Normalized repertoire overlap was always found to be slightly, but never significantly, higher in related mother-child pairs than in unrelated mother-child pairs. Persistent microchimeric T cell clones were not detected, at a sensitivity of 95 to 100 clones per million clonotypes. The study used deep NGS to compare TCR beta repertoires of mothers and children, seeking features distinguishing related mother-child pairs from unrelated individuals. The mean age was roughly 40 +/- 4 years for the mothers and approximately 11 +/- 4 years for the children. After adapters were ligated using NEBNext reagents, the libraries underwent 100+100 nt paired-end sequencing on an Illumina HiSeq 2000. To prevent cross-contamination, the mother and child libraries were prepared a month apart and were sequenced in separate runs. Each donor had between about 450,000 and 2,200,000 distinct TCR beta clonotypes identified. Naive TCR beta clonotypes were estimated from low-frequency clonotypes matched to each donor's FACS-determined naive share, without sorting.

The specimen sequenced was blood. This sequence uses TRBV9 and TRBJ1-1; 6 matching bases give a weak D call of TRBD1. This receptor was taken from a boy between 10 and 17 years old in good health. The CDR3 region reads CASSVTGSNTEAFF. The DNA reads TGTGCCAGCAGCGTTACAGGGTCGAACACTGAAGCTTTCTTT.